This T cell receptor (beta chain) was captured in a study of T cells in Graves' hyperthyroidism and ophthalmopathy. Findings of the study overall: Blood also carried most thyroid clonotypes expanded above 0.001.

CDR3 length: 14 residues. V was trimmed by 2 bases and J by 6 bases, leaving 13 bases between them. CDR1 KGHSH and CDR2 LQKENI come from the germline V gene. The table lists this clonotype with many counts. Its antigen is unknown. Amplification targeted TCR beta CDR3 regions from RNA transcripts. During a first-round RT-PCR of the TCR CDR3, the HTBI primer set was used. TCRdb re-derived calls from the multiplex PCR reads in MiXCR, one entry per CDR3 protein. The sample consists of about 480,000 distinct CDR3 sequences, about 20% of them appearing once. The chain is built from TRBV18 and TRBJ1-1, with a weak D call TRBD1 (5 bases). The sequenced sample consisted of blood. The TCR sequence derives from a woman in her 70s with Graves' ophthalmopathy. CDR3 sequence (DNA): TGTGCCAGCTCACCATGGGGGGGTGATGCTGAAGCTTTCTTT. It specifies CASSPWGGDAEAFF.